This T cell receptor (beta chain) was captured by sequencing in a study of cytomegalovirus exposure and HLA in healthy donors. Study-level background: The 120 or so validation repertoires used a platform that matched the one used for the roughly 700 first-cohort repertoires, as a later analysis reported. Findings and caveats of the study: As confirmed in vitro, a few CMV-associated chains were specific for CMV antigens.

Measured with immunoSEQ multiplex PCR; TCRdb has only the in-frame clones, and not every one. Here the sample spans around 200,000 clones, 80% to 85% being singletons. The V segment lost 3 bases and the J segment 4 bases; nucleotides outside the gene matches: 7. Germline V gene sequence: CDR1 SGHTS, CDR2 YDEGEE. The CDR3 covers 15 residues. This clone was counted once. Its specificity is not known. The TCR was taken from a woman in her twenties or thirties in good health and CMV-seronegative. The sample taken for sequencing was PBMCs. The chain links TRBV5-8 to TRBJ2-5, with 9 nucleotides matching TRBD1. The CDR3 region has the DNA TGTGCCAGCAGCTCGGGACAGGGACATGTAGAGACCCAGTACTTC. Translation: CASSSGQGHVETQYF.